This record concerns one TCR beta chain sequence. Its antigen is unknown. The authors ran a second PCR of roughly 6 to 11 cycles using a sample-barcoded 5' primer and a J-beta primer mix. From the 5' RACE reads, TCRdb called clonotypes with MiXCR, one entry per CDR3 protein. The data contain 700,000 or so distinct CDR3 sequences, 20% to 25% of them singletons. The sample originates from a study of blood T cells in healthy people across ages. Overall study: Through template switching, about one barcoded beta molecule was captured per two T cells, as measured in model experiments. Findings and limits, study-wide: Older individuals had lower TCR beta diversity per million T cells (the decline was roughly linear).

The authors isolated at least 7 million PBMCs per sample. Per sample, no less than 5.5 micrograms of total RNA were extracted. Trimming removed 3 bases at V and 3 bases at J, with 7 bases between. The CDR3 spans 14 residues. CDR1 and CDR2 from the germline V gene are SGDLS and YYNGEE. The TCR sequence derives from a man aged 65-85 years in good health. The sequenced material came from blood. The chain joins TRBV9 to TRBJ2-6; the D is unclear. The CDR3 bases are TGTGCCAGCAGCGAATGGGTTGGGGCCAACGTCCTGACTTTC. This sequence encodes CASSEWVGANVLTF.